Below, 3 T cell receptor beta chains from the same sample are listed, as sequenced in a study of CD8 T cells in ankylosing spondylitis. TCRdb re-called the 5' RACE reads with MiXCR, one entry per CDR3 protein. The sample contains fewer than 450,000 distinct CDR3 sequences, under 20% of which appear only once. Their specific antigens are unknown. Study-level findings and limits: A motif of 7 to 9 highly homologous TCR beta variants was seen as apparently characteristic of ankylosing spondylitis blood.

Sequencing was done on a sample of blood, either unsorted or a sorted T cell fraction (not recorded which). These receptors all stem from a male donor with ankylosing spondylitis.

This clonotype occurred a few times. The genes are TRBV20-1 and TRBJ2-7; 8 bases are shared with TRBD2. This CDR3 is 14 amino acids long. Germline-derived CDR1 and CDR2 are DFQATT and SNEGSKA (reference sequence). V shed 1 base and J 7 bases; nucleotides not matched to a gene: 9. CDR3 region: CSARGSGKSWEQYF. DNA of the CDR3: TGCAGTGCTAGAGGTAGCGGGAAGTCGTGGGAGCAGTACTTC.

This clonotype has a count of ten or more. The rearrangement links TRBV5-1 to TRBJ2-3; 10 nucleotides align to TRBD2. Trimming removed 4 bases from V and 3 bases from J; junction bases left unmatched: 8. The CDR3 covers 16 residues. Germline values: CDR1 SGHRS, CDR2 YFSETQ. The CDR3 sequence: CASSGAGTSVTDTQYF. Here the CDR3 DNA reads TGCGCCAGCAGCGGGGCCGGGACTAGCGTAACAGATACGCAGTATTTT.

The chain has TRBV19 and TRBJ2-1; 10 positions match TRBD2. The CDR3 consists of 14 residues. The V and J ends lost 7 bases and 5 bases, in that order; junction bases with no gene match: 5. Germline V gene lookup returns CDR1 LNHDA and CDR2 SQIVND (reference sequence). CDR3 DNA sequence: TGTGCCAGTATGCCTAGCGGGGGCCACAATGAGCAGTTCTTC. Translating it yields CASMPSGGHNEQFF.